The 30 T cell receptor beta chains presented below share a single source sample, sequenced in a study of cytomegalovirus exposure and HLA in healthy donors. PCR involved 60 Vbeta and 13 Jbeta primers. Profiled with immunoSEQ multiplex PCR; TCRdb holds only in-frame clones, not every one. Counted here are around 93,000 clones, approximately 72% occurring once; the ten biggest clones make up less than 3.5%. The source material was PBMCs. Receptors were obtained from a woman in her thirties or forties in good health and CMV-seronegative.

The DNA of the CDR3 is TGCAGCGTTGAAGATCCACGGACTAGTGGAGGCGAGCAGTACTTC. Residues: CSVEDPRTSGGEQYF. This sequence joins TRBV29-1 and TRBJ2-7; 7 bases align to TRBD2. This CDR3 is built from 15 residues. Trimming at V came to 0 bases and at J to 6 bases, leaving 11 bases not matched to a gene. Germline loops: CDR1 SQVTM, CDR2 ANQGSEA.

The chain uses TRBV27 and TRBJ1-2, with 8 bases lining up with TRBD1. Germline lookup yields CDR1 MNHEY and CDR2 SMNVEV (reference sequence). After removal of 4 bases from V and 5 bases from J, the junction contained 9 bases not matched to a gene. The CDR3 extends over 15 amino acids. The CDR3 DNA follows: TGTGCCAGCAGTTCGCCCGGACAGGGCCAATATGGCTACACCTTC. It encodes CASSSPGQGQYGYTF.

This clone was detected only a few times. The rearrangement links TRBV7-6 to TRBJ1-3; 9 bases fit TRBD1. V lost 3 bases and J lost 4; bases outside the gene matches: 7. There are 16 residues in the CDR3. CDR1 and CDR2 from the germline V gene are SGHVS and FNYEAQ. The CDR3 sequence is CASSFGTGSSGNTIYF. The CDR3 region has the DNA TGTGCCAGCAGCTTCGGGACAGGGTCTTCCGGAAACACCATATATTTT. The whole variable domain, remainder taken from reference TRBV7-6 and TRBJ1-3, is GAGVSQSPRYKVTKRGQDVALRCDPISGHVSLYWYRQALGQGPEFLTYFNYEAQQDKSGLPNDRFSAERPEGSISTLTIQRTEQRDSAMYRCASSFGTGSSGNTIYFGEGSWLTVV.

This chain uses TRBV9 with TRBJ2-2, with 8 bases lining up with TRBD1. V was pared by 0 bases and J by 1 base, with 5 bases of the junction left unmatched. The germline CDR1 and CDR2 sequences are SGDLS and YYNGEE. There are 17 residues in the CDR3. The CDR3 region is CASSVGTGGKNTGELFF. The DNA for the CDR3 is TGTGCCAGCAGCGTAGGTACAGGGGGGAAGAACACCGGGGAGCTGTTTTTT.

As concerns this clone: One end of the junction varies from germline; a read error may be responsible. The chain couples TRBV2 to TRBJ2-2; D may be TRBD2 (5 bases). Germline V gives CDR1 SNHLY, CDR2 FYNNEI. The CDR3 is made up of 15 amino acids. CDR3 nucleotides: TGTGCCAGCAGTGTAACTACGCCGAACACCGGGGAGCAGTTTTTT. It yields the protein CASSVTTPNTGEQFF. Together with reference TRBV2 and TRBJ2-2, the CDR3 gives the full variable domain: EPEVTQTPSHQVTQMGQEVILRCVPISNHLYFYWYRQILGQKVEFLVSFYNNEISEKSEIFDDQFSVERPDGSNFTLKIRSTKLEDSAMYFCASSVTTPNTGEQFFGEGSRLTVL.

This clone was seen only a few times. The CDR3 region has the DNA TGTGCCAGCAGCTCCGACAGGGGAGAGAGGGACGAGCAGTACTTC. Translated, it gives CASSSDRGERDEQYF. The V gene is TRBV5-4, the J gene TRBJ2-7; 8 bases agree with TRBD1. The CDR3 runs 15 residues. The V and J ends lost 3 bases and 5 bases, in that order; junction bases with no gene match: 10. Germline V gene lookup returns CDR1 SGHNT and CDR2 YYREEE (reference sequence).

CDR3 amino acids: CASSQVLTLGKQFF. The DNA of the CDR3 is TGTGCCAGCAGCCAAGTTTTAACCCTGGGCAAGCAGTTCTTC. The chain combines TRBV14 with TRBJ2-1; D is uncertain. This CDR3 is 14 amino acids long. V was trimmed by 1 base and J by 11 bases, leaving 15 bases between them. Germline loops: CDR1 SGHDN, CDR2 FVKESK.

The genes are TRBV6-1 and TRBJ2-1; 7 nucleotides agree with TRBD2. In germline, CDR1 is MNHNS, CDR2 SASEGT. V was clipped by 5 bases and J by 6 bases; unmatched bases: 7. This CDR3 is built from 14 residues. The CDR3 region has the DNA TGTGCCAGCAGTCAGCGGGGCCGTGCCAATGAGCAGTTCTTC. This sequence encodes CASSQRGRANEQFF.

The chain combines TRBV7-2 with TRBJ2-3, with D possibly TRBD1 on 5 matching bases. CDR3 size: 14 residues. The ends were cut back, 7 bases at V and 2 bases at J, with 13 bases in the middle. Germline V CDR1 and CDR2: SGHTA, FQGNSA. This CDR3 is CASNPGALTDTQYF. CDR3 coding DNA: TGTGCCAGCAACCCTGGGGCCCTCACAGATACGCAGTATTTT.

This chain links TRBV19 with TRBJ1-2, with TRBD1 identical over 7 bases. Germline CDR1 reads LNHDA; CDR2 reads SQIVND (reference sequence). The trim removed 1 base at V and 2 bases at J, leaving 4 bases unmatched. The length of the CDR3 is 15 residues. CDR3 DNA sequence: TGTGCCAGTAGTATAGCTACGGGACAGAACTATGGCTACACCTTC. Its translation is CASSIATGQNYGYTF.

This clone was observed a few times. The chain uses TRBV15 and TRBJ2-2; 8 bases are shared with TRBD2. CDR3 length equals 16 residues. J gave up 6 bases and V 3 bases, and 9 bases lay outside the gene matches. Germline CDR1 and CDR2: LNHNV and YYDKDF (reference sequence). CDR3 bases: TGTGCCACCAGCAGGGACGCGGGAGGAGGGCCCGGGGAGCTGTTTTTT. Its protein is CATSRDAGGGPGELFF.

This chain connects TRBV25-1 to TRBJ1-5, with 8 nucleotides matching TRBD1. CDR1 and CDR2 (germline): MGHDK, SYGVNS. The CDR3 contains 14 residues. The ends lost 4 bases at V and 6 bases at J; junction bases unmatched: 5. Here the CDR3 DNA reads TGTGCCAGCAGTGTCGACAGGGGAAGTCAGCCCCAGCATTTT. The encoded protein is CASSVDRGSQPQHF.

V is TRBV4-1 and J is TRBJ2-3; 10 bases are shared with TRBD2. CDR3 length equals 15 residues. CDR1 is MGHRA and CDR2 is YSYEKL in the germline V gene. The ends lost 2 bases at V and 9 bases at J; junction bases unmatched: 8. CDR3 amino acids: CASSQPTSGLQTQYF. CDR3 coding DNA: TGCGCCAGCAGCCAACCGACTAGCGGGTTGCAGACGCAGTATTTT.

The J gene is TRBJ1-2, the V gene TRBV29-1, with D hard to call. The CDR3 is made up of 13 amino acids. Germline V gene data show CDR1 as SQVTM and CDR2 as ANQGSEA. The V and J ends lost 4 bases and 4 bases respectively, with 13 bases between them. CDR3 amino acids: CSVVFESSYGYTF. The CDR3 nucleotides read TGCAGCGTTGTTTTTGAGTCAAGCTATGGCTACACCTTC.

The V gene is TRBV29-1, the J gene TRBJ2-1, with 7 bases fitting TRBD2. Per germline, CDR1 SQVTM and CDR2 ANQGSEA. CDR3 length equals 14 residues. The J segment lost 0 bases and the V segment lost 6 bases, leaving 5 bases of the junction unmatched. As DNA, the CDR3 is TGCAGCGTCCGGCAGCGGGGCTCCTACAATGAGCAGTTCTTC. Translating gives CSVRQRGSYNEQFF.

J is TRBJ2-7 and V is TRBV6-1; 8 bases agree with TRBD1. The CDR3 is made up of 14 amino acids. V shed 6 bases and J 4 bases; nucleotides not matched to a gene: 8. Germline CDR1 reads MNHNS; CDR2 reads SASEGT. The CDR3 here is CASSDRTGKYEQYF. The DNA for the CDR3 is TGTGCCAGCAGCGATCGGACAGGGAAGTACGAGCAGTACTTC.

The V and J genes are TRBV27 and TRBJ2-5, with a weak D call TRBD1 (6 bases). From germline, CDR1 is MNHEY and CDR2 SMNVEV (reference sequence). Trimming took 4 bases from V and 5 from J, leaving 11 bases between them. This CDR3 contains 13 residues. The CDR3 nucleotides are TGTGCCAGCAGTTCCAGGGGACGGGAGACCCAGTACTTC. Encoded protein: CASSSRGRETQYF.

This clone was counted between two and nine times. CDR3 protein: CASGRPGQGGREQFF. CDR3 bases: TGTGCCAGCGGTCGACCGGGACAGGGAGGCCGTGAGCAGTTCTTC. The genes are TRBV5-5 and TRBJ2-1, with 9 bases that match TRBD1. The germline gives CDR1 SGHKS, CDR2 YYEKEE (reference sequence). This CDR3 contains 15 residues. V was clipped by 7 bases and J by 9 bases; unmatched bases: 14.

V gene TRBV6-4 combines with J gene TRBJ1-1; D gene unclear. Trimming removed 11 bases from V and 2 bases from J, with 15 bases in between. Germline CDR1 is MRHNA and CDR2 is SNTAGT. This CDR3 region has 13 residues. This CDR3 is CASKGTGNTEAFF. DNA for the CDR3: TGTGCCTCCAAGGGAACGGGAAACACTGAAGCTTTCTTT.

J is TRBJ2-7 and V is TRBV28; 9 positions agree with TRBD1. In germline, CDR1 is MDHEN, CDR2 SYDVKM. The length of the CDR3 is 15 residues. The V gene end was trimmed by 6 bases and the J gene end by 6 bases; junction bases not matched to a gene: 12. CDR3 loop: CASRPSGQGPTEQYF. For the CDR3, the DNA is TGTGCCAGCAGGCCCAGTGGACAGGGGCCCACCGAGCAGTACTTC. The full variable domain, with the rest looked up from reference TRBV28 and TRBJ2-7, is DVKVTQSSRYLVKRTGEKVFLECVQDMDHENMFWYRQDPGLGLRLIYFSYDVKMKEKGDIPEGYSVSREKKERFSLILESASTNQTSMYLCASRPSGQGPTEQYFGPGTRLTVT.

CDR3: CASSIGPGLARLCEQYF. The CDR3 DNA reads as TGTGCCAGCAGCATCGGACCTGGACTAGCTCGGTTATGCGAGCAGTACTTC. The chain joins TRBV21-1 to TRBJ2-7; the table's D call TRBD2 went unverified against the DNA. TRBV21-1 is noted as a pseudogene. There are 17 residues in the CDR3.

The chain is built from TRBV9 and TRBJ2-1, with 11 positions matching TRBD2. V shed 1 base and J 6 bases; nucleotides not matched to a gene: 12. Germline CDR1 SGDLS, CDR2 YYNGEE. This CDR3 spans 18 amino acids. The CDR3 loop reads CASSVPNTGTSGLNEQFF. DNA of the CDR3: TGTGCCAGCAGCGTACCCAATACCGGGACTAGCGGTCTCAATGAGCAGTTCTTC.

The chain carries TRBV9 and TRBJ2-1; 9 nucleotides align to TRBD2. CDR3 length: 18 amino acids. V lost 0 bases to trimming and J lost 0 bases; unmatched junction nucleotides: 7. Germline-derived CDR1 and CDR2 are SGDLS and YYNGEE. CDR3 nucleotides: TGTGCCAGCAGCGTAGCTCCCAGGCGGGAGGGCTCCTACAATGAGCAGTTCTTC. Amino acids: CASSVAPRREGSYNEQFF.

The chain combines TRBV19 with TRBJ2-7; the D gene is possibly TRBD1 (6 bases). The CDR3 has 18 residues. Germline V gene data show CDR1 as LNHDA and CDR2 as SQIVND (reference sequence). CDR3 DNA sequence: TGTGCTATTATGATCAGGACCCGGACAGAGGAAAGGGCCTGCGAGCAGTACTTC. This encodes CAIMIRTRTEERACEQYF.

The CDR3 DNA sequence: TGTGCCAGCAGTGAGGGAGGGGAGGAGCAGTACTTC. Protein product: CASSEGGEEQYF. V is TRBV6-1 and J is TRBJ2-7, with TRBD2 identical over 7 bases. The CDR3 is 12 amino acids. Germline assignment: CDR1 MNHNS and CDR2 SASEGT. V was clipped by 3 bases and J by 7 bases; unmatched bases: 3.

The chain carries TRBV30 and TRBJ2-2; D is uncertain. The CDR3 has 13 residues. The V end was cut by 2 bases, the J end by 2 bases, with 6 bases between. CDR1 and CDR2 from the germline V gene are GTSNPN and SVGIG (reference sequence). CDR3: CAWSSSNTGELFF. CDR3 nucleotide sequence: TGTGCCTGGAGTTCGAGCAACACCGGGGAGCTGTTTTTT.

This chain links TRBV5-4 with TRBJ2-2, with D possibly matching TRBD2 (7 bases). The CDR3 contains 17 residues. The V end was cut by 2 bases, the J end by 6 bases, with 20 bases between. Germline V gene sequence: CDR1 SGHNT, CDR2 YYREEE (reference sequence). DNA of the CDR3: TGTGCCAGCAGCTTTCCAGTTAGGGGGGGGACCCCCGGGGAGCTGTTTTTT. Its protein is CASSFPVRGGTPGELFF.

CDR3 region: CASSPRLAAYEQYF. The CDR3 region has the DNA TGTGCCAGCAGCCCACGACTAGCGGCCTACGAGCAGTACTTC. The chain uses TRBV13 and TRBJ2-7; TRBD2 aligns across 9 bases. The CDR3 loop spans 14 amino acids. The germline V gene encodes CDR1 PRHDT and CDR2 FYEKMQ (reference sequence). V lost 5 bases, J lost 2 bases, and 4 bases stayed unmatched.

The V gene is TRBV27, the J gene TRBJ2-5; tentative D call: TRBD2 (5 bases). TRBJ2-7 explains the end of the DNA better; the J call may be wrong. This CDR3 region has 14 residues. Per germline, CDR1 MNHEY and CDR2 SMNVEV (reference sequence). The CDR3 spells CASSPGNGPYEQYF. The CDR3 coding sequence is TGTGCCAGCAGTCCCGGGAACGGACCCTACGAGCAGTACTTC.

V usage is TRBV11-2 and J usage is TRBJ2-1; TRBD2 agrees at 12 bases. The trim removed 0 bases at V and 8 bases at J, leaving 5 bases unmatched. The CDR3 length is 16 residues. Germline V gene data show CDR1 as SGHAT and CDR2 as FQNNGV. CDR3 nucleotides: TGTGCCAGCAGCTTAGAACTAGCGGGAGGTTCGGATGAGCAGTTCTTC. Translating it yields CASSLELAGGSDEQFF. Drawing the rest from reference TRBV11-2 and TRBJ2-1, the complete variable domain is EAGVAQSPRYKIIEKRQSVAFWCNPISGHATLYWYQQILGQGPKLLIQFQNNGVVDDSQLPKDRFSAERLKGVDSTLKIQPAKLEDSAVYLCASSLELAGGSDEQFFGPGTRLTVL.